These 5 T cell receptor beta chains originate from one sample sequenced in a study of brain T cells in children with intractable seizures (dated by TCRdb to about 2021). Libraries were built with the immunoSEQ multiplex PCR assay. TCRdb carries this immuneACCESS record with in-frame sequences only. Its versions omit some clonotypes, under half of them owing to an unresolved V gene in the studies checked, with the rest unexplained. The sample table shows about 340,000 clones, and over 85% are seen once. The top ten clonotypes cover 5% to 7% of the sample. In the paper's terms, the time point label means: blood from clinic visit 5 months post-surgery; TSC patient then seizure free. The sequencing here drew on peripheral blood, taken roughly 5 months after surgery. The receptors here all came from a boy in the first two years of life with tuberous sclerosis and intractable seizures.

The chain recombines TRBV5-4 with TRBJ2-2, with 7 bases that match TRBD1. The CDR3 has 16 amino acids. Germline CDR1 reads SGHNT; CDR2 reads YYREEE (reference sequence). The V segment lost 4 bases and the J segment 6 bases; nucleotides outside the gene matches: 12. The CDR3 nucleotides are TGTGCCAGCAGCCCCCTACAGGGGATTTATCCCGGGGAGCTGTTTTTT. Protein: CASSPLQGIYPGELFF. The full variable domain, completed using reference TRBV5-4 and TRBJ2-2, is ETGVTQSPTHLIKTRGQQVTLRCSSQSGHNTVSWYQQALGQGPQFIFQYYREEENGRGNFPPRFSGLQFPNYSSELNVNALELDDSALYLCASSPLQGIYPGELFFGEGSRLTVL.

V is TRBV6-5 and J is TRBJ2-3; D may be TRBD2 (6 bases). V lost 6 bases and J lost 4, with 14 bases in between. Germline V gene data show CDR1 as MNHEY and CDR2 as SVGAGI. CDR3 length: 14 amino acids. CDR3 sequence reads: CASRWGERADTQYF. The CDR3 region has the DNA TGTGCCAGCAGGTGGGGGGAGCGGGCAGATACGCAGTATTTT.

The genes are TRBV7-2 and TRBJ2-1; no firm D call. V lost 0 bases, J lost 1 base, and 7 bases lay in between. Per germline, CDR1 SGHTA and CDR2 FQGNSA. The CDR3 has 15 residues. The CDR3 nucleotides are TGTGCCAGCAGCTTAGCAGGGCGGTCCTACAATGAGCAGTTCTTC. Translating it yields CASSLAGRSYNEQFF.

The chain uses TRBV6-6 and TRBJ2-7; D uncertain. This CDR3 is built from 11 residues. With 6 bases removed from V and 6 bases from J, the gap between germline ends came to 9 bases. Germline V gene sequence: CDR1 MNHNY, CDR2 SVGAGI (reference sequence). The CDR3 DNA follows: TGTGCCAGCAGCAGGCTCTCCGAGCAGTACTTC. As protein: CASSRLSEQYF.

This clone has just a few counts. The chain recombines TRBV30 with TRBJ2-2; 8 bases agree with TRBD2. This CDR3 is 15 amino acids long. Germline loops: CDR1 GTSNPN, CDR2 SVGIG (reference sequence). Trimming took 3 bases from V and 0 from J; bases not matched to a gene: 3. The CDR3 here is CAWRLAGTNTGELFF. CDR3 sequence (DNA): TGTGCCTGGAGGTTAGCGGGGACGAACACCGGGGAGCTGTTTTTT.